This T cell receptor beta chain was found in a study of OX40 agonist ivuxolimab in advanced cancers. Overall study: Head and neck, renal cell, melanoma or hepatocellular carcinoma were the cancers that dose-escalation patients had.

The CDR3 loop spans 12 amino acids. Germline-derived CDR1 and CDR2 are MNHEY and SVGAGI. With 5 bases removed from V and 7 bases from J, the gap between germline ends came to 9 bases. Repertoires were generated with immunoSEQ multiplex PCR, while TCRdb's copy carries only in-frame clones and drops some. The sample lists about 64,000 clones; approximately 80% were seen once. Only one count was recorded for this clone. The material was CD4+ or CD8+ T cells sorted from blood, obtained in a trial of the OX40 agonist ivuxolimab. V and J are TRBV6-5 and TRBJ2-1; D uncertain. The sequence was obtained from an adult with an advanced solid tumor such as melanoma, head and neck, liver or kidney cancer. Here the CDR3 DNA reads TGTGCCAGCAGTCTTCGTGGGAATGAGCAGTTCTTC. This sequence encodes CASSLRGNEQFF.